This TCR beta chain was profiled in a study of OX40 agonist ivuxolimab in advanced cancers. Measured with immunoSEQ multiplex PCR; TCRdb has only the in-frame clones, and not every one. This repertoire shows 66,000 or so clones, around 90% found once; its top ten account for approximately 2%. Germline V lookup: CDR1 LNHNV, CDR2 YYDKDF (reference sequence). The CDR3 totals 16 residues. V was shortened by 1 base and J by 0 bases, with 13 bases between the two germline ends. This sequence joins TRBV15 and TRBJ2-7, with D unresolved. Sequenced here: CD4+ or CD8+ T cells sorted from blood, sampled in a trial of the OX40 agonist ivuxolimab. This sequence was found in an adult with an advanced solid tumor such as melanoma, head and neck, liver or kidney cancer. As DNA, the CDR3 is TGTGCCACCAGCAGAGGGCTTTCCTTGAGCTCCTACGAGCAGTACTTC. It codes for CATSRGLSLSSYEQYF.